The sequence of this TCR beta chain was determined in a study of blood T cell repertoires in COVID-19. Study overall: Some COVID-19 samples were acute and others convalescent; all came from the United States, Italy and Spain. PBMCs, B-cell-depleted T cells, or T cells provided the cDNA or gDNA that made up the material.

The V segment lost 4 bases and the J segment 3 bases; nucleotides outside the gene matches: 5. The CDR3 is made up of 15 amino acids. CDR1 and CDR2 from the germline V gene are LGHDT and YNNKEL (reference sequence). Original handling: Nucleated cell number was recorded as an estimate derived from reference gene primer amplification. Measured with immunoSEQ multiplex PCR; TCRdb has only the in-frame clones, and not every one. V, J and clone size are those of that table, while D and trimming were read from the DNA. The sample holds 99,000 or so clones, 85% seen once. J is TRBJ2-1 and V is TRBV3-1 (or the pseudogene TRBV3-2); the match to TRBD2 covers 8 bases. This clonotype was sampled from a man aged 45-65 years with acute or convalescent COVID-19. Material: peripheral blood. CDR3 in amino acids: CASSRSGSFYNEQFF. The CDR3 region has the DNA TGTGCCAGCAGCCGGAGCGGGAGTTTCTACAATGAGCAGTTCTTC.